Below, one T cell receptor beta chain is given with its context. This entry belongs to a study of blood T cell repertoires in COVID-19. During active infection, Seattle patients enrolled and were then monitored through disease. Here immunoSEQ multiplex PCR was the method, and the copy in TCRdb shows in-frame clones only, minus some. Among under 250,000 clones listed, roughly 77% were seen once. From germline, CDR1 is SGHNT and CDR2 YYREEE (reference sequence). The CDR3 is made up of 15 amino acids. V was pared by 3 bases and J by 2 bases, with 4 bases of the junction left unmatched. This rearrangement joins TRBV5-4 to TRBJ2-3; 9 bases fit TRBD1. Sequenced input: peripheral blood. The origin of this receptor is a woman aged 40 to 50 with COVID-19, enrolled during active disease. The CDR3 protein is CASSSGQGNTDTQYF. The CDR3, as DNA: TGTGCCAGCAGCTCCGGACAGGGGAACACAGATACGCAGTATTTT.